This T cell receptor (beta chain) was recorded in a study of early T cells in non-severe SARS-CoV-2 infection. Study-wide context: Sequenced material consisted of bulk RNA (from unsorted whole blood), and chains were unpaired. Points from the study as a whole: The study's VDJdb matching favored anti-spike CD8 responses and missed private and CD4 specificities.

Attachment of unique molecular identifiers to individual cDNA molecules was performed. TCRdb fed the 5' RACE reads into MiXCR, producing one record per CDR3 protein. Found here are about 40,000 distinct CDR3 sequences, around 4.5% of them singletons; the top ten hold 4.5% to 5.5%. This clonotype was recorded at least ten times. No antigen is known for it. The sequencing input was whole blood. The TCR sequence derives from an adult who was a healthcare worker with PCR-confirmed SARS-CoV-2 infection or an uninfected control (not recorded which).

CDR3 in DNA: TGCAGTGCTAGAGCCTCACTAGGGGAGACCCAGTACTTC. Translation gives CSARASLGETQYF. The V call is TRBV20-1, the J call TRBJ2-5; D may be TRBD2 (5 bases). Germline V gene data show CDR1 as DFQATT and CDR2 as SNEGSKA (reference sequence). The length of the CDR3 is 13 residues. V was pared by 1 base and J by 5 bases, with 11 bases between.